Included here is one TCR beta chain sequence, with context. Seattle enrolled patients during active infection and tracked them longitudinally. Original methodology: Amplifying reference gene primers gave estimates of nucleated cell counts. Sequencing used immunoSEQ multiplex PCR; TCRdb keeps in-frame clones, though not all of them. V, J and clone size were drawn from that table, and D and trimming were deduced from the DNA. The sample has 150,000 to 200,000 clones, around four fifths seen once. This entry is derived from a study of blood T cell repertoires in COVID-19. Study in general: Acute and convalescent COVID-19 specimens originated in the United States, Italy and Spain. PBMCs, B-cell-depleted T cells, or T cells provided the cDNA or gDNA that made up the material.

V was pared by 3 bases and J by 7 bases, with 12 bases of the junction left unmatched. The CDR3 consists of 15 residues. Germline assignment: CDR1 SGHRS and CDR2 YFSETQ. This clonotype was obtained from a woman aged 80 or over with COVID-19, enrolled during active disease. The sample comprised peripheral blood. V usage is TRBV5-1 and J usage is TRBJ1-2; TRBD1 agrees at 7 bases. The CDR3 protein is CASSSTADRVPGYTF. Written as DNA, the CDR3 is TGCGCCAGCAGCTCCACCGCCGACAGGGTCCCTGGCTACACCTTC. The full variable domain, in which reference TRBV5-1 and TRBJ1-2 provide the parts outside the CDR3, is KAGVTQTPRYLIKTRGQQVTLSCSPISGHRSVSWYQQTPGQGLQFLFEYFSETQRNKGNFPGRFSGRQFSNSRSEMNVSTLELGDSALYLCASSSTADRVPGYTFGSGTRLTVV.